These T cell receptor beta chains were read from a single sample in a study of cytomegalovirus exposure and HLA in healthy donors. Profiled with immunoSEQ multiplex PCR; TCRdb holds only in-frame clones, not every one. The data hold about 180,000 clones, with 80% observed a single time. The specimen was PBMCs. The receptors shown here come from a man aged 35 to 55 in good health and CMV-seronegative. CDR3s include the opening cysteine and the closing phenylalanine or tryptophan. The D gene is left open where the match is weak. Size tells how often a clone was seen (once, few, many) or the class of an expanded clone, and some rows leave it out.

D gene: TRBD1; clone size: few; V gene: TRBV6-6; J gene: TRBJ1-1; CDR3 protein: CASSTGTGVGTEAFF; CDR3 DNA: TGTGCCAGCAGTACCGGGACAGGGGTGGGCACTGAAGCTTTCTTT
D gene: .; clone size: .; V gene: TRBV6-1; J gene: TRBJ1-1; CDR3 protein: CASGHVEAFF; CDR3 DNA: TGTGCCAGCGGACACGTTGAAGCTTTCTTT
D gene: .; clone size: .; V gene: TRBV19; J gene: TRBJ2-7; CDR3 protein: CASRRTGEQYF; CDR3 DNA: TGTGCCAGTAGGCGCACGGGGGAGCAGTACTTC
D gene: .; clone size: .; V gene: TRBV7-9; J gene: TRBJ1-2; CDR3 protein: CASSFQDYGYTF; CDR3 DNA: TGTGCCAGCAGCTTCCAGGACTATGGCTACACCTTC
D gene: .; clone size: .; V gene: TRBV5-1; J gene: TRBJ2-5; CDR3 protein: CASSLEPPGASETQYF; CDR3 DNA: TGCGCCAGCAGCTTGGAACCCCCGGGAGCGTCAGAGACCCAGTACTTC
D gene: .; clone size: .; V gene: TRBV7-2; J gene: TRBJ2-5; CDR3 protein: CARPVTGDKETQYF; CDR3 DNA: TGTGCCAGACCAGTTACGGGGGATAAAGAGACCCAGTACTTC
D gene: .; clone size: .; V gene: TRBV27; J gene: TRBJ2-1; CDR3 protein: CASSLTIANEQFF; CDR3 DNA: TGTGCCAGCAGTTTAACCATAGCCAATGAGCAGTTCTTC
D gene: TRBD1; clone size: .; V gene: TRBV18; J gene: TRBJ1-2; CDR3 protein: CASSPGPGTGGTLGGYTF; CDR3 DNA: TGTGCCAGCTCACCAGGTCCCGGGACAGGGGGGACCCTCGGGGGCTACACCTTC
D gene: .; clone size: once; V gene: TRBV5-1; J gene: TRBJ1-2; CDR3 protein: CASSLIRGANYGYTF; CDR3 DNA: TGCGCCAGCAGCTTGATACGGGGAGCTAACTATGGCTACACCTTC
D gene: .; clone size: .; V gene: TRBV5-1; J gene: TRBJ2-2; CDR3 protein: CASSLAGYTGELFF; CDR3 DNA: TGCGCCAGCAGCTTGGCTGGCTACACCGGGGAGCTGTTTTTT
D gene: .; clone size: few; V gene: TRBV6-5; J gene: TRBJ1-2; CDR3 protein: CASSYSRQNYGYTF; CDR3 DNA: TGTGCCAGCAGTTACTCGAGACAGAACTATGGCTACACCTTC
D gene: .; clone size: once; V gene: TRBV20-1; J gene: TRBJ1-4; CDR3 protein: CSAGQREKLFF; CDR3 DNA: TGCAGTGCGGGGCAGAGGGAAAAACTGTTTTTT
D gene: .; clone size: .; V gene: TRBV6-6; J gene: TRBJ1-5; CDR3 protein: CASSYSTDQPQHF; CDR3 DNA: TGTGCCAGCAGTTACTCCACGGATCAGCCCCAGCATTTT
D gene: .; clone size: .; V gene: TRBV6-6; J gene: TRBJ2-2; CDR3 protein: CASSRPGQTNTGELFF; CDR3 DNA: TGTGCCAGCAGTCGACCGGGACAAACGAACACCGGGGAGCTGTTTTTT
D gene: .; clone size: .; V gene: TRBV4-1; J gene: TRBJ1-6; CDR3 protein: CASSPRPGINNSPLHF; CDR3 DNA: TGCGCCAGCAGCCCCAGGCCGGGGATTAATAATTCACCCCTCCACTTT
D gene: .; clone size: .; V gene: TRBV11-3; J gene: TRBJ1-1; CDR3 protein: CASSLERAGRAGAFF; CDR3 DNA: TGTGCCAGCAGCTTAGAGAGGGCGGGGCGAGCTGGAGCTTTCTTT
D gene: .; clone size: .; V gene: TRBV28; J gene: TRBJ1-2; CDR3 protein: CASSLPYGGRGYTF; CDR3 DNA: TGTGCCAGCAGTCTCCCATATGGGGGCCGGGGCTACACCTTC
D gene: TRBD2; clone size: few; V gene: TRBV18; J gene: TRBJ2-1; CDR3 protein: CASSPGSGGRNEQFF; CDR3 DNA: TGTGCCAGCTCACCGGGTAGCGGGGGGAGAAATGAGCAGTTCTTC
D gene: TRBD2; clone size: .; V gene: TRBV5-4; J gene: TRBJ2-1; CDR3 protein: CASSPRGGVSSYNEQFF; CDR3 DNA: TGTGCCAGCAGCCCGCGGGGGGGGGTCTCCTCCTACAATGAGCAGTTCTTC
D gene: TRBD1; clone size: .; V gene: TRBV4-3; J gene: TRBJ1-5; CDR3 protein: CASSLDRVSNQPQHF; CDR3 DNA: TGCGCCAGCAGCCTCGACAGGGTTAGCAATCAGCCCCAGCATTTT
D gene: TRBD2; clone size: .; V gene: TRBV13; J gene: TRBJ2-3; CDR3 protein: CASRRGSGGADTQYF; CDR3 DNA: TGTGCCAGCAGGAGGGGTAGCGGGGGGGCAGATACGCAGTATTTT
D gene: TRBD2; clone size: .; V gene: TRBV29-1; J gene: TRBJ2-1; CDR3 protein: CSVSTGLGPSEQFF; CDR3 DNA: TGCAGCGTATCAACGGGACTAGGGCCCAGTGAGCAGTTCTTC
D gene: TRBD2; clone size: .; V gene: TRBV6-5; J gene: TRBJ2-3; CDR3 protein: CASRRGLAGTDTQYF; CDR3 DNA: TGTGCCAGCCGGCGGGGGCTAGCGGGGACAGATACGCAGTATTTT
D gene: TRBD1; clone size: few; V gene: TRBV2; J gene: TRBJ1-4; CDR3 protein: CASSVGTANEKLFF; CDR3 DNA: TGTGCCAGCAGTGTAGGGACAGCGAATGAAAAACTGTTTTTT
D gene: .; clone size: once; V gene: TRBV27; J gene: TRBJ1-2; CDR3 protein: CASSANGGIYGYTF; CDR3 DNA: TGTGCCAGCAGTGCCAACGGGGGTATCTATGGCTACACCTTC